This T cell receptor beta chain is drawn from a study of blood T cell repertoires in COVID-19. Whole-study context: There were acute and convalescent COVID-19 samples, and they came from the United States, Italy and Spain.

The authors' processing: Nucleated cell counts were estimated from reference gene primer amplification. Some clones are missing from TCRdb's copy, which holds only in-frame ones; the method was immunoSEQ multiplex PCR. V and J calls and clone size follow that table, whereas D and trimming were derived from the DNA. Of 200,000 to 250,000 clones listed, roughly 90% are singletons. The V gene end was trimmed by 3 bases and the J gene end by 5 bases; junction bases not matched to a gene: 8. This CDR3 region has 16 residues. Germline loops: CDR1 LGHNA, CDR2 YNFKEQ. The chain recombines TRBV4-2 with TRBJ2-1; TRBD2 aligns across 9 bases. This receptor was obtained from a man aged 60 to 69 who had recovered from COVID-19. Sequenced: peripheral blood. CDR3 nucleotide sequence: TGTGCCAGCAGCCACCCGGCGGGGGGGCTTAACAATGAGCAGTTCTTC. The encoded protein is CASSHPAGGLNNEQFF.